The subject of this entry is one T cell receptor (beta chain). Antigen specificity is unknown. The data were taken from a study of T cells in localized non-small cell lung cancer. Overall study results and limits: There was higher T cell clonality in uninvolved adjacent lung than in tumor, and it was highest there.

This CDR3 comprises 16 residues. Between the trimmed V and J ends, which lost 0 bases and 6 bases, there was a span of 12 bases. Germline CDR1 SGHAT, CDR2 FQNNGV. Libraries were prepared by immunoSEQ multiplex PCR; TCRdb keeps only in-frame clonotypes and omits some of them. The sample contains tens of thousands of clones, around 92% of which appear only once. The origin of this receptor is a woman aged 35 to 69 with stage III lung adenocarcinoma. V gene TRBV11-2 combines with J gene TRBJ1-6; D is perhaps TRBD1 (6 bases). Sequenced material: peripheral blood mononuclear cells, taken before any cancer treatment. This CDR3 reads CASSLESGEGNSPLHF. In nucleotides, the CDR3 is TGTGCCAGCAGCTTAGAGTCAGGGGAGGGTAATTCACCCCTCCACTTT. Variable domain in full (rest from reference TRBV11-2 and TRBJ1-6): EAGVAQSPRYKIIEKRQSVAFWCNPISGHATLYWYQQILGQGPKLLIQFQNNGVVDDSQLPKDRFSAERLKGVDSTLKIQPAKLEDSAVYLCASSLESGEGNSPLHFGNGTRLTVT.